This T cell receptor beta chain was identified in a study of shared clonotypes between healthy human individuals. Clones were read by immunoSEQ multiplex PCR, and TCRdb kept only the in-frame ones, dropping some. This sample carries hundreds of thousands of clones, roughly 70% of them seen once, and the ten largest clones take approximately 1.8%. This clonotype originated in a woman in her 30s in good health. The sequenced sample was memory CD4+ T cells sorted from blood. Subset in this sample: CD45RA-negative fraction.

The CDR3 DNA reads as TGCGCCAGCAGCTGGGGACAGAAGCCGATGAACACTGAAGCTTTCTTT. This encodes CASSWGQKPMNTEAFF. The chain couples TRBV5-1 to TRBJ1-1; 7 positions agree with TRBD1. Trimming took 3 bases from V and 0 from J; bases not matched to a gene: 8. CDR3 length equals 16 residues. The germline gives CDR1 SGHRS, CDR2 YFSETQ.